The rows below give T cell receptor beta chains drawn from one sample of a study of blood T cell repertoires in COVID-19. Sequencing used immunoSEQ multiplex PCR; TCRdb keeps in-frame clones, though not all of them. This sample has approximately 90,000 clones, with roughly 80% found just once. The sample taken for sequencing was peripheral blood. These receptors originate from a human donor in a cohort sampled during active COVID-19. Both conserved end residues are part of each CDR3. The size of a clone is reported for some rows only, either as once, few or many, or as a class for expanded clones.

v_call	clone_size	cdr3_aa
TRBV5-1	NA	CASSQLGQAYEQYF
TRBV28	NA	CASSSPSAGELFF
TRBV10-3	NA	CAISEPGSDRGGTGELFF
TRBV29-1	NA	CSVDAGNIQYF
TRBV5-4	few	CASSLGKTGSYEQYF
TRBV5-1	NA	CASSLGGSGNTIYF
TRBV28	once	CASSLAGEGLSGANVLTF
TRBV25-1	NA	CASSERGQGLDTQYF
TRBV18	NA	CASSLEKSSYNEQFF
TRBV5-4	NA	CASSLAGTGSEKLFF
TRBV29-1	NA	CSVVPQGPNHPYEQYF
TRBV5-6	few	CASSLTGNTEAFF
TRBV6-6	NA	CASSRGTSHITDTQYF
TRBV5-1	NA	CASRAQVTSGNTIYF
TRBV4-1	NA	CASSQTLAASGMTDTQYF
TRBV7-9	NA	CASTGGGALFYGYTF
TRBV11-2	NA	CASSAGTSSGLNEQFF
TRBV9	NA	CASSPRLAGHYEQYF
TRBV6-2/TRBV6-3	NA	CASSDRGGQPQHF
TRBV7-6	NA	CASSLDVGLYNEQFF
TRBV5-6	NA	CASSLGNNRILSNQPQHF
TRBV7-9	NA	CASTTGGTDTQYF
TRBV5-5	NA	CASSSDRGETQYF
TRBV27	NA	CASSLIWDSGMPDTQYF
TRBV19	NA	CASSTGITYNEQFF
TRBV19	NA	CASSNSGNTEAFF
TRBV30	NA	CAWSPAGANVLTF
TRBV29-1	few	CSVGGRAGYTQYF
TRBV28	NA	CASNLLAGSSYEQYF
TRBV7-9	NA	CASTRQGTMNTEAFF
TRBV14	NA	CASSQDASNEQYF
TRBV5-1	once	CASSGQGAPYEQYF
TRBV7-9	NA	CASSFGTGWRYF
TRBV19	NA	CASSIRSYGYTF
TRBV6-5	few	CASRPGLASYEQYF
TRBV28	NA	CASSLIGGLAGVNEQFF
TRBV28	NA	CASSLRDRGRRSYEQYF
TRBV6-2/TRBV6-3	NA	CASSYSGSPEMQFF
TRBV12-3/TRBV12-4	few	CASSSGRESEQFF
TRBV7-9	NA	CASSLGQGLFF
TRBV18	NA	CASSPQGAFDEQYF
TRBV15	many	CATSRGSNQETQYF
TRBV19	few	CASNFGTGGEQYF
TRBV2	NA	CASSEIDAGGTQYF
TRBV25-1	NA	CASSEFRGGDEKLFF
TRBV5-1	NA	CASWNSGGPAQGTF
TRBV19	NA	CASSTPPRPNTEAFF
TRBV27	NA	CASSLTIGQGGNTIYF
TRBV5-1	NA	CASSLTSGRWNEQFF
TRBV5-1	NA	CASSLLQAGANVLTF
TRBV4-2	NA	CVSGRGRRGEELFF
TRBV11-2	NA	CASSHGTRVSGANVLTF
TRBV12-3/TRBV12-4	NA	CASTRETQYF